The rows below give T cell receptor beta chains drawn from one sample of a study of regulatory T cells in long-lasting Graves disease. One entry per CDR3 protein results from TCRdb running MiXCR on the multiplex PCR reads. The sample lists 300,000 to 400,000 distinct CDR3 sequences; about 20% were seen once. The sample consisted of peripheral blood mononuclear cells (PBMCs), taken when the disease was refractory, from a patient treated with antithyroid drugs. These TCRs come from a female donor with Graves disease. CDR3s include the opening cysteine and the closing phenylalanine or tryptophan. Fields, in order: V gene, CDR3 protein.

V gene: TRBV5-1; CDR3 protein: CASSLGGQSYNSPLHF
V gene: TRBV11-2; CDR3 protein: CASRKTTTNEKLFF
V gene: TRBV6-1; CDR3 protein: CASTQGLGDETQYF
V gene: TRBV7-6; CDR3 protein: CASSPGTNTEAFF
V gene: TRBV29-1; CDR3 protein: CSVEGRNRGSTEAFF
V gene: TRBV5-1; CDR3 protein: CASSWGTGVARTSGRHYEQYF
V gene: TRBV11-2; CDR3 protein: CASSSVQGWAEAFF
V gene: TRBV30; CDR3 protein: CACRRGETQYF
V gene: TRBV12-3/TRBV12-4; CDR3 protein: CASSLRTDTEGTGELFF
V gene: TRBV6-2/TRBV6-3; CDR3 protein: CASSFTGWTGKETQYF
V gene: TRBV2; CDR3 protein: CASSGEHGTEAFF
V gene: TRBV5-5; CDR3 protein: CASTGAGHSSYEQYF
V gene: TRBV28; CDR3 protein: CASSPPGDKTYEQYF
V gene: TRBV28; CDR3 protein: CASSFRGNGYTF
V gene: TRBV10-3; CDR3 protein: CAINPGGNLGELFF
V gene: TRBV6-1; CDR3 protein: CASSTGGNQPQHF
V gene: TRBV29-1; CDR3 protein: CSGGGSGIDHTEAFF
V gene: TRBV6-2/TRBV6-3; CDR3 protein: CASSSILRGNEQFF
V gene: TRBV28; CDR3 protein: CASSFPSGNANTGELFF
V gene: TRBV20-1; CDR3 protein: CSARIGTVQETQYF
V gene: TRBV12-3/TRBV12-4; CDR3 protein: CASSFPPDLNTEAFF
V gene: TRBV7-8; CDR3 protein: CASSRGTSGSKGQYF
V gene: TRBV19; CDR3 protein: CASTKRGQPNYGYTF
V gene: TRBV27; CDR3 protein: CASSPEIWGEGYQPQHF
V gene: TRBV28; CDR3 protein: CASSGQIAGFPYEQYF
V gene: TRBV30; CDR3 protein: CACTTGGRDTEAFF
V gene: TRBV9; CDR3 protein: CASSAVRINTEAFF
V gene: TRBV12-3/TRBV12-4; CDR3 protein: CASSPTSGIGAYEQYF
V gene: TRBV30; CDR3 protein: CAWSRTGGSETQYF
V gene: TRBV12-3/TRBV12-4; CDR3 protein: CASSISGGNQPQHF
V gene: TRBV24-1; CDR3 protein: CATSAPLDRSTNEKLFF
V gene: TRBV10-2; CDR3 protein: CASSESFRDRERTGELFF
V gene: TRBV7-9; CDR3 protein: CASSLGDRFPEADSNQPQHF
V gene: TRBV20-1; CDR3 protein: CSAREAGSRSGNTIYF
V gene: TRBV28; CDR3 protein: CASSSHGRSYNEQFF
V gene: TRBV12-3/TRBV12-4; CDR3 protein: CASTGGSGQPQHF
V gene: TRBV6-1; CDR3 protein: CASKPGQGVSWGQPQHF
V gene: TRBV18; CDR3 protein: CASSPRGNTEAFF
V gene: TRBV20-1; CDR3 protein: CSATSTDSYGYTF
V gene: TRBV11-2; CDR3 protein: CASSPEWVLDTQYF
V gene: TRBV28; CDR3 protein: CASNRGAYGANVLTF
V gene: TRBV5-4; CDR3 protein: CASSPGGDSNQPQHF
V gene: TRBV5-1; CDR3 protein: CASSTGQEVGYGYTF
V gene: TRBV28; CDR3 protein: CASRRQGSGNTIYF
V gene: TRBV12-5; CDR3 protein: CASGSRINTGELFF
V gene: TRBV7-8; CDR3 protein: CASSLGVAGDSTGELFF
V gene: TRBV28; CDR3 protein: CASRILAGGPDEQYF
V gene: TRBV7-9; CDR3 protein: CASSSGSYTGELFF